The sequence of this TCR beta chain was determined in a study of cytomegalovirus exposure and HLA in healthy donors. Turning to the study itself: Early released data had tens of millions of unique TCRs, all coming from HLA-typed donors. Study outcomes and limitations: Some highly shared sequence variants likely arose as a pipeline artifact. Cytomegalovirus-associated TCR beta chains were listed, numbering 150 to 200.

Primers for the PCR totalled 60 Vbeta and 13 Jbeta. Original processing methods: Later reanalysis found about 80 million unique TCR beta chains, some 10 million of them shared. Profiling relied on immunoSEQ multiplex PCR, and the TCRdb table lists in-frame clones only, not all of them. V and J calls and clone size are copied from that table; D and trimming were computed from the DNA. The repertoire consists of 25,000 to 30,000 clones, with 60% to 80% occurring once and the leading ten covering around 40%. On this clone: Its target is not known.

This CDR3 comprises 18 residues. V trimming: 0 bases; J trimming: 4 bases; junction bases outside the gene matches: 11. In germline, CDR1 is LNHNV, CDR2 YYDKDF (reference sequence). The source of this sequence is a male donor in good health and CMV-seropositive. The source material was PBMCs. The chain uses TRBV15 and TRBJ2-7, with TRBD2 matching over 11 bases. The CDR3 protein is CATSRDRALAGGLYEQYF. The CDR3 DNA reads TGTGCCACCAGCAGAGATCGGGCCCTAGCGGGGGGTTTATACGAGCAGTACTTC.